These 21 T cell receptor beta chains share one sample of origin, sequenced in a study of blood T cell repertoires in COVID-19. Produced via immunoSEQ multiplex PCR; TCRdb's table is partial and in-frame only. The sample consists of about 480,000 clones, around 88% of them appearing once. Material for sequencing was peripheral blood. These receptors were taken from a woman aged 45-59 years with COVID-19, enrolled during active disease.

J is TRBJ1-1 and V is TRBV2, with D possibly TRBD1 on 5 matching bases. This CDR3 is built from 15 residues. Trimming cost V 6 bases and J 2 bases, with 16 bases left between them. Germline V gene sequence: CDR1 SNHLY, CDR2 FYNNEI. In DNA, the CDR3 is TGTGCCAGCAGACCCCGGGGGGGAGGAAACACTGAAGCTTTCTTT. It specifies CASRPRGGGNTEAFF.

This rearrangement joins TRBV14 to TRBJ1-2; D ambiguous. The CDR3 extends over 19 amino acids. CDR1 and CDR2 (germline): SGHDN, FVKESK. V shed 1 base and J shed 2 bases, with 23 bases lying between them. CDR3 amino acids: CASSQVPRGLRIGNYGYTF. CDR3 nucleotide sequence: TGTGCCAGCAGCCAAGTCCCCCGGGGTCTACGGATTGGAAACTATGGCTACACCTTC.

This clone showed up just once. The V call is TRBV6-5, the J call TRBJ1-1; the D is unclear. The CDR3 is 14 amino acids. The germline V gene encodes CDR1 MNHEY and CDR2 SVGAGI. The germline V and J ends were trimmed by 6 bases and 0 bases, with 11 bases remaining between them. The CDR3 DNA reads as TGTGCCAGCAGAAAGGACGGGGTGAACACTGAAGCTTTCTTT. Translating it yields CASRKDGVNTEAFF.

V is TRBV19 and J is TRBJ1-2, with D hard to call. V gave up 5 bases and J gave up 4 bases, with 20 bases separating them. Germline V gives CDR1 LNHDA, CDR2 SQIVND (reference sequence). The CDR3 contains 16 residues. CDR3: CASSEANPGMSYGYTF. The CDR3 nucleotides are TGTGCCAGTAGTGAAGCAAATCCCGGGATGAGCTATGGCTACACCTTC.

The rearrangement links TRBV6-5 to TRBJ2-3; TRBD1 matches 9 bases. Unmatched junction bases numbered 8, after V lost 6 bases and J lost 4 bases. CDR3 length: 15 residues. In germline, CDR1 is MNHEY, CDR2 SVGAGI. CDR3 DNA sequence: TGTGCCAGCAGCAGGGACAGGGCTTCCCCAGATACGCAGTATTTT. It is translated as CASSRDRASPDTQYF.

This clone was recorded only once. The V and J genes are TRBV27 and TRBJ2-7; D possibly corresponds to TRBD1 (7 bases). The germline gives CDR1 MNHEY, CDR2 SMNVEV (reference sequence). V lost 0 bases to trimming and J lost 5 bases, with 14 bases between them. The CDR3 extends over 15 amino acids. CDR3 sequence (DNA): TGTGCCAGCAGTTTATCGATGACAGGGAGGAACGAGCAGTACTTC. This sequence encodes CASSLSMTGRNEQYF.

This chain links TRBV29-1 with TRBJ2-7; D is possibly TRBD1 (5 bases). The V gene's germline CDR1 is SQVTM and CDR2 ANQGSEA. V gave up 6 bases and J gave up 2 bases, with 11 bases separating them. The CDR3 loop spans 12 amino acids. The CDR3 coding sequence is TGCAGCGTCGAGGCGGACACCTACGAGCAGTACTTC. Protein: CSVEADTYEQYF.

The rearrangement joins TRBV7-8 to TRBJ2-7, with 7 positions matching TRBD2. There are 15 residues in the CDR3. Germline-derived CDR1 and CDR2 are SGHVS and FQNEAQ. Trimming at V came to 6 bases and at J to 2 bases, leaving 10 bases not matched to a gene. The CDR3 nucleotides are TGTGCCAGCAGTTGGGGGAGGGCTGGGGCCTACGAGCAGTACTTC. As protein: CASSWGRAGAYEQYF.

The CDR3 here is CATSDLGDYDNEQFF. The CDR3 DNA sequence: TGTGCCACCAGTGATTTGGGGGACTACGACAATGAGCAGTTCTTC. The V gene is TRBV24-1, the J gene TRBJ2-1, with TRBD2 matching over 7 bases. In germline, CDR1 is KGHDR, CDR2 SFDVKD. This CDR3 is 15 amino acids long. Unmatched junction bases numbered 3, after V lost 0 bases and J lost 5 bases.

This chain connects TRBV24-1 to TRBJ1-5, with 12 bases lining up with TRBD1. CDR3 length equals 18 residues. The germline V gene has CDR1 KGHDR and CDR2 SFDVKD. Trimming took 3 bases from V and 6 from J; bases not matched to a gene: 11. The CDR3 DNA sequence: TGTGCCACCAGTGATCCTACCGGGACAGGGGGCGGAACTCAGCCCCAGCATTTT. Its protein is CATSDPTGTGGGTQPQHF.

V is TRBV2 and J is TRBJ1-5, with unresolved D. V shed 4 bases and J shed 0 bases, with 10 bases lying between them. CDR3 length equals 15 residues. Germline V gene lookup returns CDR1 SNHLY and CDR2 FYNNEI. The CDR3 DNA sequence: TGTGCCAGCAGTGTGAGGAGAAATAGCAATCAGCCCCAGCATTTT. This encodes CASSVRRNSNQPQHF.

The chain recombines TRBV11-2 with TRBJ1-2, with 8 bases identical to TRBD1. The germline CDR1 and CDR2 sequences are SGHAT and FQNNGV. The CDR3 contains 13 residues. Trimming took 4 bases from V and 8 from J; bases not matched to a gene: 6. The CDR3 loop reads CASSSTGASGYTF. The CDR3 DNA sequence: TGTGCCAGCAGCTCGACAGGGGCCAGCGGCTACACCTTC.

The V gene is TRBV10-2, the J gene TRBJ1-2; D perhaps matches TRBD1 (5 bases). The germline V and J ends were trimmed by 1 base and 0 bases, with 12 bases remaining between them. The CDR3 totals 16 residues. CDR1 is WSHSY and CDR2 is SAAADI in the germline V gene. The DNA for the CDR3 is TGCGCCAGCAGTGAGTACCACCCGACAGCTAACTATGGCTACACCTTC. Its protein product is CASSEYHPTANYGYTF.

V gene TRBV20-1 combines with J gene TRBJ2-5; weak D call: TRBD1 (5 bases). V was shortened by 6 bases and J by 5 bases, with 10 bases between the two germline ends. The CDR3 contains 11 residues. Germline assignment: CDR1 DFQATT and CDR2 SNEGSKA (reference sequence). The CDR3 sequence is CSAGQSETQYF. As DNA, the CDR3 is TGCAGTGCCGGACAATCGGAGACCCAGTACTTC.

The chain recombines TRBV28 with TRBJ1-5; D possibly corresponds to TRBD1 (6 bases). Per germline, CDR1 MDHEN and CDR2 SYDVKM. CDR3 length: 12 amino acids. Trimming took off 11 bases at V and 3 bases at J, with 11 bases between the two ends. The CDR3 bases are TGTGCCTCACAGGGACCCAATCAGCCCCAGCATTTT. It specifies CASQGPNQPQHF.

The rearrangement joins TRBV21-1 to TRBJ2-1; TRBD2, the D gene given by the table, was not confirmed from the DNA. TRBV21-1 is noted as a pseudogene. The CDR3 extends over 16 amino acids. The chain's CDR3 is CASSKVERGPYNEQFF. In DNA form, the CDR3 reads TGTGCCAGCAGCAAAGTGGAGCGGGGGCCTTACAATGAGCAGTTCTTC.

The V gene is TRBV7-9, the J gene TRBJ2-3; no reliable D call. The CDR3 runs 12 residues. The germline V and J ends were trimmed by 3 bases and 5 bases, with 6 bases remaining between them. Germline CDR1 and CDR2: SEHNR and FQNEAQ (reference sequence). The CDR3 protein is CASSLARDTQYF. Here the CDR3 DNA reads TGTGCCAGCAGCTTGGCTAGAGATACGCAGTATTTT. The complete variable domain, with remaining parts taken from reference TRBV7-9 and TRBJ2-3, reads DTGVSQNPRHKITKRGQNVTFRCDPISEHNRLYWYRQTLGQGPEFLTYFQNEAQLEKSRLLSDRFSAERPKGSFSTLEIQRTEQGDSAMYLCASSLARDTQYFGPGTRLTVL.

In regard to this clone: The sample carries other DNA sequences with the same CDR3. This chain joins TRBV5-1 and TRBJ1-6; D gene ambiguous. The CDR3 spans 16 residues. V lost 0 bases to trimming and J lost 1 base, with 8 bases between them. Germline-derived CDR1 and CDR2 are SGHRS and YFSETQ. CDR3 residues: CASSLGRDSYNSPLHF. Written as DNA, the CDR3 is TGCGCCAGCAGCTTGGGGAGAGATTCCTATAATTCACCCCTCCACTTT.

This clone was found a few times. The V and J genes are TRBV6-5 and TRBJ1-1; 10 nucleotides align to TRBD1. The CDR3 is 14 amino acids. V shed 7 bases, J shed 4 bases, and the junction held 6 bases outside the gene matches. Germline-derived CDR1 and CDR2 are MNHEY and SVGAGI. The CDR3 protein is CASNSDRGSTEAFF. CDR3 nucleotide sequence: TGTGCCAGCAACTCGGACAGGGGGAGCACTGAAGCTTTCTTT.

This sequence joins TRBV9 and TRBJ2-3; D not certain. Germline V CDR1 and CDR2: SGDLS, YYNGEE. The CDR3 is made up of 14 amino acids. Trimming took 4 bases from V and 0 from J, leaving 9 bases between them. The CDR3 DNA sequence: TGTGCCAGCAGCCCAAGCGTTAGCACAGATACGCAGTATTTT. It is translated as CASSPSVSTDTQYF. Variable domain in full (rest from reference TRBV9 and TRBJ2-3): DSGVTQTPKHLITATGQRVTLRCSPRSGDLSVYWYQQSLDQGLQFLIQYYNGEERAKGNILERFSAQQFPDLHSELNLSSLELGDSALYFCASSPSVSTDTQYFGPGTRLTVL.

The chain has TRBV7-6 and TRBJ2-3, with TRBD2 identical over 11 bases. The CDR3 extends over 18 amino acids. Germline V gives CDR1 SGHVS, CDR2 FNYEAQ. The V gene end was trimmed by 2 bases and the J gene end by 0 bases; junction bases not matched to a gene: 7. The chain's CDR3 is CASSLRLAGGTSTDTQYF. The CDR3 DNA is TGTGCCAGCAGCTTAAGGCTAGCGGGGGGCACTAGCACAGATACGCAGTATTTT.